This is a list of T cell receptor beta chains from one sample in a study of shared clonotypes between healthy human individuals. The method was immunoSEQ multiplex PCR; TCRdb's version includes in-frame clones alone and lacks a portion of them. The sample carries over 850,000 clones, about 84% recorded once. Material: memory CD4+ T cells from PBMCs. The receptor set was obtained from a man younger than 35 in good health. Some clones in this sample may be carry-over from other donors' samples. The CDR3 runs from the conserved cysteine through the conserved F or W. Fields, in order: J gene, CDR3 length, D gene, clone size, V gene, CDR3 DNA, CDR3 protein. D genes are given only for firm matches. Rows give clone size only sometimes, using once, few, many, or a class for an expanded clone.

J: TRBJ1-1; length: 12; D: -; size: -; V: TRBV11-2; DNA: TGTGCCAGCAGCTTTGGTGGGTCTGAAGCTTTCTTT; CDR3: CASSFGGSEAFF
J: TRBJ2-2; length: 14; D: TRBD1; size: -; V: TRBV2; DNA: TGTGCCAGCAGTGTACAGGGGGCCGGCGGGGAGCTGTTTTTT; CDR3: CASSVQGAGGELFF
J: TRBJ1-1; length: 17; D: TRBD1; size: -; V: TRBV9; DNA: TGTGCCAGCAGCCCCACGGGGGGACAGGTGGGCGGCACTGAAGCTTTCTTT; CDR3: CASSPTGGQVGGTEAFF
J: TRBJ1-3; length: 18; D: -; size: -; V: TRBV21-1; DNA: TGTGCCAGCAGCAAAGCGCTTTGGGGGTTAAATACTGGAAACACCATATATTTT; CDR3: CASSKALWGLNTGNTIYF
J: TRBJ1-2; length: 12; D: TRBD1; size: -; V: TRBV6-1; DNA: TGTGCCAGCAGTGAGACAGGGTATGGCTACACCTTC; CDR3: CASSETGYGYTF
J: TRBJ2-2; length: 15; D: TRBD2; size: few; V: TRBV28; DNA: TGTGCCAGCAGTTTTGGGACTAGCGTCGCCGGGGAGCTGTTTTTT; CDR3: CASSFGTSVAGELFF
J: TRBJ1-1; length: 13; D: -; size: -; V: TRBV10-2; DNA: TGCGCCAGCAGCGTCGAGCGGACCACTGAAGCTTTCTTT; CDR3: CASSVERTTEAFF
J: TRBJ1-4; length: 15; D: TRBD1; size: -; V: TRBV15; DNA: TGTGCCACCAGCAGTAAAGGGGGCCTTAATGAAAAACTGTTTTTT; CDR3: CATSSKGGLNEKLFF
J: TRBJ2-3; length: 13; D: -; size: -; V: TRBV30; DNA: TGTGCCCGCGGGACGAGAGGTGTTGATACGCAGTATTTT; CDR3: CARGTRGVDTQYF
J: TRBJ2-7; length: 17; D: TRBD2; size: few; V: TRBV5-4; DNA: TGTGCCAGCACCAAAGAGCCCGGGACTAGCGGTTCCTACGAGCAGTACTTC; CDR3: CASTKEPGTSGSYEQYF
J: TRBJ2-5; length: 15; D: -; size: -; V: TRBV28; DNA: TGTGCCAGCAGTTCCATTGGGCAGGGCGAGGAGACCCAGTACTTC; CDR3: CASSSIGQGEETQYF
J: TRBJ1-1; length: 14; D: -; size: -; V: TRBV6-1; DNA: TGTGCCAGCAGTGAACGTATAAGGGGCCTGGAAGCTTTCTTT; CDR3: CASSERIRGLEAFF
J: TRBJ2-1; length: 15; D: -; size: -; V: TRBV12-2; DNA: TGTGCAAGTCGCAGCCACAAGGGCCACTACAATGAGCAGTTCTTC; CDR3: CASRSHKGHYNEQFF
J: TRBJ1-1; length: 18; D: TRBD1; size: -; V: TRBV14; DNA: TGTGCCAGCAGCCAACAGGACAGGGGCGGGGACCTGAACACTGAAGCTTTCTTT; CDR3: CASSQQDRGGDLNTEAFF
J: TRBJ1-1; length: 14; D: -; size: -; V: TRBV5-4; DNA: TGTGCCAGCAGCCAGGGGAGACCCAACACTGAAGCTTTCTTT; CDR3: CASSQGRPNTEAFF
J: TRBJ2-5; length: 15; D: -; size: -; V: TRBV19; DNA: TGTGCCAGTAGCCCGCAGGGGGGCGAGGGAGAGACCCAGTACTTC; CDR3: CASSPQGGEGETQYF
J: TRBJ2-1; length: 15; D: -; size: -; V: TRBV11-2; DNA: TGTGCCAGCAGCTCAGGCCCGAGCTCCTACAATGAGCAGTTCTTC; CDR3: CASSSGPSSYNEQFF
J: TRBJ1-5; length: 16; D: -; size: -; V: TRBV5-6; DNA: TGTGCCAGCAGCTTATCAGGGCAGCCAAGCAATCAGCCCCAGCATTTT; CDR3: CASSLSGQPSNQPQHF
J: TRBJ1-5; length: 14; D: -; size: once; V: TRBV10-3; DNA: TGTGCCATCAGTGAACAGGTCACCAATCAGCCCCAGCATTTT; CDR3: CAISEQVTNQPQHF
J: TRBJ1-4; length: 14; D: -; size: -; V: TRBV5-1; DNA: TGCGCCAGCAGCTTGGAGGCGGGGGGTGAAAAACTGTTTTTT; CDR3: CASSLEAGGEKLFF
J: TRBJ2-6; length: 17; D: -; size: -; V: TRBV5-3; DNA: TGTGCCAGAAGCCCCGGTATAGGGGTCGCTGGGGCCAACGTCCTGACTTTC; CDR3: CARSPGIGVAGANVLTF
J: TRBJ2-5; length: 13; D: -; size: -; V: TRBV5-6; DNA: TGTGCCAGCAGCTTGCGGGGATCGGAGACCCAGTACTTC; CDR3: CASSLRGSETQYF
J: TRBJ2-1; length: 14; D: TRBD1; size: -; V: TRBV9; DNA: TGTGCCAGCAGCGTTGTGGCAGGGGGCGGGGAGCAGTTCTTC; CDR3: CASSVVAGGGEQFF
J: TRBJ1-2; length: 12; D: -; size: -; V: TRBV30; DNA: TGTGCCTGGAGTCCCGGGCACGGAGGCTACACCTTC; CDR3: CAWSPGHGGYTF
J: TRBJ1-2; length: 12; D: -; size: -; V: TRBV14; DNA: TGTGCCAGCAGCCAAGTGGGCTATGGCTACACCTTC; CDR3: CASSQVGYGYTF
J: TRBJ2-7; length: 12; D: TRBD2; size: -; V: TRBV25-1; DNA: TGTGCCAGCAGGACTAGCGGGAGCGAGCAGTACTTC; CDR3: CASRTSGSEQYF
J: TRBJ1-4; length: 15; D: -; size: -; V: TRBV7-9; DNA: TGTGCCAGCAGCTTAGAAGGGGGATCTAATGAAAAACTGTTTTTT; CDR3: CASSLEGGSNEKLFF
J: TRBJ2-1; length: 14; D: -; size: -; V: TRBV19; DNA: TGTGCCAGTAGTATGGGGGGGACAACCAATGAGCAGTTCTTC; CDR3: CASSMGGTTNEQFF
J: TRBJ1-4; length: 11; D: -; size: few; V: TRBV18; DNA: TGTGCCAGCTCACTCGGGGAAAAACTGTTTTTT; CDR3: CASSLGEKLFF
J: TRBJ2-7; length: 15; D: -; size: -; V: TRBV28; DNA: TGTGCCAGCAGTTCCCCGGGACTGAGCTCCTACGAGCAGTACTTC; CDR3: CASSSPGLSSYEQYF
J: TRBJ2-1; length: 15; D: TRBD2; size: -; V: TRBV7-2; DNA: TGTGCCAGCAGCCCCGGACTAGCGGGAGTGAATGAGCAGTTCTTC; CDR3: CASSPGLAGVNEQFF
J: TRBJ2-5; length: 13; D: -; size: few; V: TRBV27; DNA: TGTGCCAGCAGTCCACCTCCTGGTGAGACCCAGTACTTC; CDR3: CASSPPPGETQYF
J: TRBJ2-7; length: 14; D: TRBD2; size: -; V: TRBV6-5; DNA: TGTGCCAGCACCCTAGCGGGAGGTTCCTACGAGCAGTACTTC; CDR3: CASTLAGGSYEQYF
J: TRBJ2-1; length: 18; D: -; size: -; V: TRBV5-4; DNA: TGTGCCAGCAGCTCGGGGGCCTCGCAGAGGGCTGACCTAGGGGAGCAGTTCTTC; CDR3: CASSSGASQRADLGEQFF
J: TRBJ2-5; length: 19; D: TRBD2; size: -; V: TRBV14; DNA: TGTGCCAGCAGCCGAGAAGGACTAGCGGGGCGATCGATCCAAGAGACCCAGTACTTC; CDR3: CASSREGLAGRSIQETQYF
J: TRBJ2-1; length: 14; D: TRBD1; size: -; V: TRBV6-1; DNA: TGTGCCAGCAGCTGGACAGGGGGTGAGAATGAGCAGTTCTTC; CDR3: CASSWTGGENEQFF
J: TRBJ1-3; length: 17; D: -; size: once; V: TRBV7-9; DNA: TGTGCCAGCAGCCGCACGGGTACCCGCCACTCTGGAAACACCATATATTTT; CDR3: CASSRTGTRHSGNTIYF
J: TRBJ1-5; length: 14; D: -; size: -; V: TRBV19; DNA: TGTGCCAGTAGTATTCGGAGGGACAATCAGCCCCAGCATTTT; CDR3: CASSIRRDNQPQHF
J: TRBJ2-1; length: 17; D: -; size: -; V: TRBV2; DNA: TGTGCCAGCAGTGCCGGACGCGGGGCTTCGGATTACAATGAGCAGTTCTTC; CDR3: CASSAGRGASDYNEQFF
J: TRBJ2-7; length: 13; D: TRBD1; size: -; V: TRBV9; DNA: TGTGCCAGCAGCGTAGACAGGGGCGACGAGCAGTACTTC; CDR3: CASSVDRGDEQYF
J: TRBJ1-2; length: 14; D: -; size: -; V: TRBV15; DNA: TGTGCCACCAGCAGAGATGGGGGGGACTATGGCTACACCTTC; CDR3: CATSRDGGDYGYTF
J: TRBJ2-5; length: 17; D: TRBD1; size: -; V: TRBV18; DNA: TGTGCCAGCTCAGACCGGGACAGGGGCCCCCGACCAGAGACCCAGTACTTC; CDR3: CASSDRDRGPRPETQYF
J: TRBJ1-5; length: 16; D: TRBD1; size: -; V: TRBV10-3; DNA: TGTGCCATCAGTAAGGGACAGGGTCTGGACAATCAGCCCCAGCATTTT; CDR3: CAISKGQGLDNQPQHF
J: TRBJ2-3; length: 15; D: -; size: -; V: TRBV27; DNA: TGTGCCAGCAGTTACACTACCTTGCTCACAGATACGCAGTATTTT; CDR3: CASSYTTLLTDTQYF
J: TRBJ1-1; length: 15; D: -; size: -; V: TRBV18; DNA: TGTGCCAGCTCAGTAAACGGGGGAACGGGCACTGAAGCTTTCTTT; CDR3: CASSVNGGTGTEAFF
J: TRBJ2-7; length: 13; D: -; size: -; V: TRBV6-4; DNA: TGTGCCAGCAGTGACTCGATCACCTACGAGCAGTACTTC; CDR3: CASSDSITYEQYF